The present T cell receptor (beta chain) was sequenced within a study of radiotherapy plus CTLA-4 blockade in lung cancer. Whole-study context: Objective responses occurred in approximately 18% of patients; around 30% had disease control. Overall study results and limits: Radiotherapy was combined with ipilimumab, and tumor-derived TCR clones then expanded in blood.

To note about this clone: The antigen remains undetermined.

This CDR3 region has 17 residues. V was clipped by 4 bases and J by 1 base; unmatched bases: 10. Germline-derived CDR1 and CDR2 are SGDLS and YYNGEE. TCRdb's copy holds only in-frame clones and misses some; the assay was immunoSEQ multiplex PCR. The table shows 40,000 to 55,000 clones, with 77% occurring only once. CTLA-4 blockade using ipilimumab, together with focal radiation, was received by patients with chemo-refractory metastatic non-small-cell lung cancer. This TCR derives from a human donor with non-small cell lung cancer whose response to radiotherapy plus ipilimumab could not be evaluated. V gene TRBV9 combines with J gene TRBJ2-3; 9 positions agree with TRBD1. Sequencing was performed on peripheral blood, taken from a patient treated with radiotherapy plus ipilimumab. The CDR3 protein is CASSILGTGPRTDTQYF. The DNA of the CDR3 is TGTGCCAGCAGCATCCTGGGGACAGGGCCACGCACAGATACGCAGTATTTT.